The 17 T cell receptor beta chains below were found in one sample sequenced in a study of tumor and adjacent non-tumor tissue in lung cancer. This sample's RNA came from whole unsorted tissue. More than 3 cm separated this lung sample from the edge of the tumor. Three rounds of nested PCR, following a modified ARM-PCR protocol, produced the TCRbeta library. In TCRdb, the multiplex PCR reads were re-called with MiXCR into one record per CDR3 protein. The sample shows 90,000 to 120,000 distinct CDR3 sequences, around three fifths of them seen only once. What was sequenced was distant non-tumor lung tissue. Receptors were obtained from a man aged 25 to 40 with non-small cell lung cancer.

The V and J genes are TRBV6-6 and TRBJ1-1; the D is unclear. V lost 7 bases and J lost 3, with 18 bases in between. The CDR3 is 15 amino acids. CDR1 is MNHNY, CDR2 SVGAGI, per germline (reference sequence). Written as DNA, the CDR3 is TGTGCCAGCAAACACATCGACTGGCGGGACACTGAAGCTTTCTTT. Protein: CASKHIDWRDTEAFF.

This clonotype was observed a handful of times. It may be a read error: a sequence one base away is much more abundant. This rearrangement joins TRBV12-3 or TRBV12-4 to TRBJ1-1; D ambiguous. Trimming took 6 bases from V and 2 from J, leaving 10 bases between them. CDR3 length: 13 residues. The CDR3 DNA reads as TGTGCCAGCAGCCCGCTGGCAAACACTGAAGCTTTCTTT. Translation gives CASSPLANTEAFF.

About this clonotype itself: The junction does not match germline at one end; this may be a read error. This rearrangement joins TRBV11-2 to TRBJ2-5, with TRBD2 identical over 14 bases. CDR3 length equals 15 residues. Looked up from germline, CDR1 is SGHAT and CDR2 is FQNNGV. The DNA of the CDR3 is TGTGCCAGCAGTCTGGGACTAGCGGGAGTAGAGACCCAATACTTC. It specifies CASSLGLAGVETQYF.

As to this clonotype: Germline and junction disagree at one end, which may indicate a read error. This chain joins TRBV12-3 or TRBV12-4 and TRBJ2-7; maybe TRBD1 (6 bases). The CDR3 runs 15 residues. CDR3 loop: CASSLDSPLSDDQYF. DNA of the CDR3: TGTGCCAGCAGTTTGGACAGCCCCTTGAGTGACGATCAGTACTTT.

V gene TRBV5-5 combines with J gene TRBJ2-6; D call uncertain. V was cut by 2 bases and J by 4 bases, with 13 bases left in between. The CDR3 is 16 residues long. Germline values: CDR1 SGHKS, CDR2 YYEKEE (reference sequence). The CDR3 sequence: CASSFMTRPGANVLTF. CDR3 coding DNA: TGTGCCAGCAGCTTCATGACGCGTCCGGGGGCCAACGTCCTGACTTTC.

On this clonotype itself: A much larger clone lies one base from this, so it may be a read error. The chain joins TRBV4-2 to TRBJ2-3; tentative D call: TRBD1 (6 bases). With 3 bases removed from V and 4 bases from J, the gap between germline ends came to 20 bases. The CDR3 has 17 amino acids. From germline, CDR1 is LGHNA and CDR2 YNFKEQ. The CDR3 DNA is TGTGCCAGCAGCCATACACCGGGACAAGCTAACGCAGATACGCAGTATTTT. Translating it yields CASSHTPGQANADTQYF.

Comment on this clonotype: Germline is not matched at one junction end, which may reflect a read error. The rearrangement links TRBV11-2 to TRBJ2-1; D might be TRBD2 (5 bases). The CDR3 runs 15 residues. CDR1 is SGHAT, CDR2 FQNNGV, per germline. CDR3 DNA: TGTGGCAGCAGCTTAATCCTAACGGGGATTGATGAGCAGTTCTTT. This gives the protein CGSSLILTGIDEQFF.

The sample holds one count of this clonotype. A much larger clone differs from this one at a single base, so this may be a read error. The V and J genes are TRBV14 and TRBJ1-6; perhaps TRBD1 as D (5 bases). There are 13 residues in the CDR3. The germline gives CDR1 SGHDN, CDR2 FVKESK. The CDR3 DNA is TGTGTCAGCAGCAACGGGGGTAGTTCACCCCTCCACTTT. This codes for CVSSNGGSSPLHF. Based on the CDR3 plus reference TRBV14 and TRBJ1-6, the full variable domain is EAGVTQFPSHSVIEKGQTVTLRCDPISGHDNLYWYRRVMGKEIKFLLHFVKESKQDESGMPNNRFLAERTGGTYSTLKVQPAELEDSGVYFCVSSNGGSSPLHFGNGTRLTVT.

This rearrangement joins TRBV24-1 to TRBJ2-3; maybe TRBD2 (7 bases). V was shortened by 1 base and J by 1 base, with 11 bases between the two germline ends. Germline CDR1 and CDR2: KGHDR and SFDVKD. The CDR3 length is 16 residues. The CDR3, as DNA: TGTGCCACCAGTGATTTAGGGGGGAGGGGCACAGATACGCAGTATTTT. Its protein product is CATSDLGGRGTDTQYF.

A single count supports this clonotype. An end of the junction does not agree with germline; a read error may underlie this. This rearrangement joins TRBV11-2 to TRBJ1-1; D is uncertain. CDR3 length: 15 amino acids. Germline V lookup: CDR1 SGHAT, CDR2 FQNNGV. CDR3 amino acids: CASSLIYRPGAEAFF. The DNA for the CDR3 is TGTGCTAGCAGCTTAATATACCGCCCCGGGGCTGAAGCTTTCTTT. The variable domain in full, completed from reference TRBV11-2 and TRBJ1-1, reads EAGVAQSPRYKIIEKRQSVAFWCNPISGHATLYWYQQILGQGPKLLIQFQNNGVVDDSQLPKDRFSAERLKGVDSTLKIQPAKLEDSAVYLCASSLIYRPGAEAFFGQGTRLTVV.

Remarks on this clonotype: A read error may be the cause here, since a much bigger clone is one base away. This rearrangement joins TRBV30 to TRBJ2-1; D may be TRBD2 (5 bases). The CDR3 spans 13 residues. CDR1 and CDR2 from the germline V gene are GTSNPN and SVGIG (reference sequence). CDR3 nucleotide sequence: TGTGCCTCCCAAGCGGACTCCAACAATGAGCAGTTCTTC. This translates into CASQADSNNEQFF.

This clonotype was picked up many times. The chain joins TRBV20-1 to TRBJ1-5; 10 nucleotides agree with TRBD1. Germline V CDR1 and CDR2: DFQATT, SNEGSKA (reference sequence). CDR3 length: 14 amino acids. The trim removed 6 bases at V and 6 bases at J, leaving 8 bases unmatched. The CDR3 spells CSAPGTGDFQPQHF. DNA for the CDR3: TGCAGTGCACCCGGGACAGGGGATTTTCAGCCCCAGCATTTT.

Points on this clonotype: Since a much larger clone is just one base distant, this may be a read error. This chain links TRBV5-6 with TRBJ2-5; D gene uncertain. The CDR3 contains 15 residues. In germline, CDR1 is SGHDT, CDR2 YYEEEE. The CDR3 is CASNLTGPQGETQYF. The CDR3 nucleotides read TGTGCCAGCAACTTGACCGGTCCCCAAGGCGAGACCCAGTACTTC.

The chain joins TRBV11-2 to TRBJ2-1; possibly TRBD2 for D (5 bases). With 4 bases removed from V and 7 bases from J, the gap between germline ends came to 14 bases. The CDR3 runs 14 residues. CDR1 and CDR2 (germline): SGHAT, FQNNGV. The CDR3 sequence is CASSSTGIRNEQFF. The CDR3 bases are TGTGCCAGCAGCTCAACGGGAATTAGGAATGAGCAGTTCTTC. The full variable domain, its missing parts supplied by reference TRBV11-2 and TRBJ2-1, is EAGVAQSPRYKIIEKRQSVAFWCNPISGHATLYWYQQILGQGPKLLIQFQNNGVVDDSQLPKDRFSAERLKGVDSTLKIQPAKLEDSAVYLCASSSTGIRNEQFFGPGTRLTVL.

This clonotype was seen at least ten times. V gene TRBV20-1 combines with J gene TRBJ1-3; D gene unclear. V was clipped by 7 bases and J by 4 bases, with 8 bases between them. The length of the CDR3 is 11 residues. Germline values: CDR1 DFQATT, CDR2 SNEGSKA (reference sequence). As DNA, the CDR3 is TGCAGTGGCCGAGCGGGAAACACCATATATTTT. Its translation: CSGRAGNTIYF.

A remark on this clonotype: This CDR3 is missing its conserved last phenylalanine or tryptophan, likely due to a read error. The chain recombines TRBV6-5 with TRBJ1-6, with TRBD1 as a possible D gene (5 bases). The CDR3 sequence is 15 residues long. Looked up from germline, CDR1 is MNHEY and CDR2 is SVGAGI. CDR3 sequence reads: CVSSPGGRAHSPLHC. CDR3 coding DNA: TGTGTCAGCAGTCCGGGCGGCAGGGCGCATTCACCCCTCCACTGT.

Note on this clonotype: A much larger clone differs from this one at a single base, so this may be a read error. The chain joins TRBV11-2 to TRBJ1-1, with D hard to call. CDR1 is SGHAT, CDR2 FQNNGV, per germline. The CDR3 runs to 14 residues. This CDR3 is CACSLEGSGTEAFF. CDR3 DNA: TGTGCCTGCAGCTTAGAGGGTTCTGGAACTGAAGCTTTCTTT.